This T cell receptor (beta chain) was observed in a study of blood T cell repertoires in COVID-19 (dated by TCRdb to about 2020). In terms of the full investigation: Samples from collaborators originated in the United States, Italy and Spain and spanned both the acute and convalescent phases of COVID-19. The prospective study material was composed of cDNA or gDNA derived from T cells, B-cell-depleted T cells, or PBMCs. The dataset comprised deeply sampled blood TCRbeta repertoires from subjects exposed to, actively infected with, or recovered from COVID-19. A freely available public database, intended as a resource for researchers studying the immune response to SARS-CoV-2, is where the repertoires were released. Samples came from the ongoing ImmuneRACE study (first 160 participants) plus 1,254 subjects from 6 global collaborators. The sample metadata nearly always contained a de-identified subject ID, COVID-19 status, age in years and sex. Where HLA class I and class II types were available, the types were taken from metadata supplied by the sample provider, not from assay-based typing.

TCRbeta CDR3 regions were amplified from genomic DNA using the immunoSEQ Assay, a bias-controlled multiplex PCR. For the original study's pipeline: The number of nucleated cells in each sample was estimated by amplification of reference gene primers within the assay. Sequence reads were collapsed and filtered to measure the absolute abundance of every unique TCRbeta CDR3 rearrangement. Productive Simpson clonality was computed per sample as the square root of Simpson's diversity index over productive rearrangements. TCRdb retrieved this table from immuneACCESS and kept in-frame rearrangements only. Not all clones are present; in checked studies, unresolved V genes account for under half, and no reason is known for the remainder. The V and J calls and the clone size are those of that table, but D and trimming were determined from the DNA. The sample table shows about 55,000 clones, and 90% are seen once. The ten top clones hold approximately 6.2% of the sample.

From cysteine to phenylalanine, the CDR3 is 13 amino acids long. The CDR3 DNA has 39 bases and is translated from base 1. The junction shows trimming of 6 bases on V and 5 bases on J, and the gene matches do not reach 7 bases of it. The germline V gene specifies MNHEY as CDR1 and SVGAGI as CDR2. The research as a whole found: The amount of clinical and demographic metadata varied by source and participant and was provided uncurated.

Whole blood was collected in K2EDTA tubes by collaborating institutions according to the institutions' own protocols. For TCRbeta analysis, collaborator samples were shipped as frozen whole blood, as isolated PBMCs, or as DNA extracted from either sample type. As to this clone: Its antigen is not yet known. No base quality values were provided; no much bigger clone lies one nucleotide off.

This clonotype was obtained from a man between 35 and 55 years old with acute or convalescent COVID-19. The source material was peripheral blood. The chain joins TRBV6-5 to TRBJ2-7; the junction holds 7 bases that match TRBD1. The sequenced DNA: TGTGCCAGCAGAGCGGACAGGTATCACGAGCAGTACTTC. Its amino acids are CASRADRYHEQYF.